This entry lists 31 T cell receptor beta chains sequenced from one sample in a study of post-analysis software for immune sequencing data. cDNA libraries for TCR beta contained unique molecular identifiers. One entry per CDR3 protein, called by TCRdb with MiXCR from the PCR reads. The repertoire has 150,000 to 200,000 distinct CDR3 sequences, 36% of them found once; the top ten carry roughly 28%. Material: blood, obtained after autologous hematopoietic stem cell transplantation. These receptors all come from a girl aged 10 to 17 with multiple sclerosis.

Only a few counts were recorded for this clonotype. The chain combines TRBV4-2 with TRBJ2-3, with 8 bases lining up with TRBD2. This CDR3 region has 14 residues. Germline CDR1 is LGHNA and CDR2 is YNFKEQ. The CDR3 DNA sequence: TGTGCGAGCCGGCGGGAGGTGGGTTCAGATACGCAGTATTTT. This sequence encodes CASRREVGSDTQYF.

This clonotype was detected many times. The chain links TRBV29-1 to TRBJ1-2; D is possibly TRBD1 (5 bases). Per the germline V gene, CDR1 is SQVTM and CDR2 is ANQGSEA. V was shortened by 4 bases and J by 3 bases, with 9 bases between the two germline ends. This CDR3 has 12 amino acids. CDR3 DNA sequence: TGCAGCGTTGTTGTCAGGGACTATGGCTACACCTTC. Translation: CSVVVRDYGYTF.

This clonotype appeared a few times. This sequence joins TRBV7-2 and TRBJ2-3, with 8 bases identical to TRBD2. J lost 1 base, V lost 6 bases, and 6 bases had no gene match. Per the germline V gene, CDR1 is SGHTA and CDR2 is FQGNSA. CDR3 length: 15 amino acids. This CDR3 reads CASRAPGGGTDTQYF. The CDR3 coding sequence is TGTGCCAGCAGGGCCCCGGGGGGGGGCACAGATACGCAGTATTTT.

V is TRBV12-3 or TRBV12-4 and J is TRBJ2-7; D is ambiguous. The end of the DNA is better explained by TRBJ2-5, so the J call may be wrong. The CDR3 consists of 14 residues. CDR3 sequence reads: CASKGDGRRETQYF. Here the CDR3 DNA reads TGTGCCAGCAAGGGCGACGGGCGGCGGGAGACCCAGTACTTC.

Only one count was recorded for this clonotype. The V call is TRBV12-3 or TRBV12-4, the J call TRBJ2-1, with 9 bases fitting TRBD1. V trimming: 6 bases; J trimming: 6 bases; junction bases outside the gene matches: 9. This CDR3 region has 15 residues. For the CDR3, the DNA is TGTGCCAGCAGGACCCCGGGACAGGGTCCCAATGAGCAGTTCTTC. Its protein product is CASRTPGQGPNEQFF.

This clonotype was observed a few times. The V and J genes are TRBV9 and TRBJ1-2, with 7 bases lining up with TRBD1. V gave up 0 bases and J gave up 1 base; unmatched junction bases: 6. Germline CDR1 is SGDLS and CDR2 is YYNGEE. CDR3 length equals 16 residues. The CDR3: CASSVDGTALNYGYTF. CDR3 bases: TGTGCCAGCAGCGTAGATGGGACAGCTCTTAACTATGGCTACACCTTC. Variable domain in full (rest from reference TRBV9 and TRBJ1-2): DSGVTQTPKHLITATGQRVTLRCSPRSGDLSVYWYQQSLDQGLQFLIQYYNGEERAKGNILERFSAQQFPDLHSELNLSSLELGDSALYFCASSVDGTALNYGYTFGSGTRLTVV.

The table lists this clonotype with a few counts. The chain recombines TRBV20-1 with TRBJ1-5; TRBD1 matches at 7 bases. Germline CDR1 reads DFQATT; CDR2 reads SNEGSKA (reference sequence). V lost 6 bases, J lost 5 bases, and 10 bases stayed unmatched. The CDR3 covers 14 residues. In DNA form, the CDR3 reads TGCAGTGCCACACAGGGGCCACTGGATCAGCCCCAGCATTTT. It translates to CSATQGPLDQPQHF.

This clonotype has only a few counts. V is TRBV12-3 or TRBV12-4 and J is TRBJ2-3; D remains ambiguous. This CDR3 contains 14 residues. Trimming pared 3 bases from V and 6 bases from J, leaving 13 bases between. CDR3 amino acids: CASSFSPSLDTQYF. The CDR3 region has the DNA TGTGCCAGCAGTTTTAGCCCCAGCCTTGATACGCAGTATTTT.

The rearrangement joins TRBV10-3 to TRBJ2-7; D not certain. Germline values: CDR1 ENHRY, CDR2 SYGVKD. CDR3 size: 14 residues. V shed 0 bases and J shed 4 bases, with 10 bases lying between them. This CDR3 is CAISESPDAYEQYF. The CDR3 coding sequence is TGTGCCATCAGTGAGTCCCCGGACGCATACGAGCAGTACTTC.

Ten or more counts support this clonotype. V and J are TRBV29-1 and TRBJ2-6; tentative D call: TRBD2 (5 bases). Per germline, CDR1 SQVTM and CDR2 ANQGSEA. V lost 0 bases, J lost 7 bases, and 10 bases lay in between. The CDR3 is 14 residues long. The CDR3: CSVEDGEHANVLTF. Written as DNA, the CDR3 is TGCAGCGTTGAAGACGGGGAACACGCCAACGTCCTGACTTTC.

The CDR3 coding sequence is TGTGCCAGCAGCCCGGGCCGGGACAGGGCTCCCCTTTACCAAGAGACCCAGTACTTC. Amino acid sequence: CASSPGRDRAPLYQETQYF. The chain recombines TRBV6-2 or TRBV6-3 with TRBJ2-5, with 9 bases identical to TRBD1. The CDR3 loop spans 19 amino acids. Germline trimming cut 6 bases from V and 0 bases from J; bases unmatched to any gene: 17. Looked up from germline, CDR1 is MNHEY and CDR2 is SVGEGT.

V and J are TRBV6-5 and TRBJ1-2, with D perhaps TRBD1 (5 bases). Germline-derived CDR1 and CDR2 are MNHEY and SVGAGI. CDR3 length: 15 residues. V gave up 2 bases and J gave up 0 bases, with 10 bases separating them. The CDR3 coding sequence is TGTGCCAGCAGTTACGTTACAGGAGCTAACTATGGCTACACCTTC. This translates into CASSYVTGANYGYTF.

The chain has TRBV21-1 and TRBJ1-4. TRBV21-1 represents a pseudogene. The CDR3 spans 13 residues. The CDR3 sequence is CASSKGRGEKLFF. The CDR3 DNA is TGTGCCAGCAGCAAAGGGCGAGGAGAAAAACTGTTTTTT.

This clonotype was counted a few times. One end of the junction is discordant with germline, which a read error may explain. V usage is TRBV14 and J usage is TRBJ2-3; possible D gene TRBD1, 5 bases. The CDR3 is made up of 15 amino acids. Germline values: CDR1 SGHDN, CDR2 FVKESK. In DNA, the CDR3 is TGTGCCAGTAGCCAAGAGGCAGGGTGGACAGATACGCAGTATTTT. This translates into CASSQEAGWTDTQYF. Looking up the rest from reference TRBV14 and TRBJ2-3 gives the full variable domain: EAGVTQFPSHSVIEKGQTVTLRCDPISGHDNLYWYRRVMGKEIKFLLHFVKESKQDESGMPNNRFLAERTGGTYSTLKVQPAELEDSGVYFCASSQEAGWTDTQYFGPGTRLTVL.

This chain uses TRBV20-1 with TRBJ2-4; 14 bases are shared with TRBD2. Trimming at V came to 6 bases and at J to 11 bases, leaving 15 bases not matched to a gene. Looked up from germline, CDR1 is DFQATT and CDR2 is SNEGSKA (reference sequence). This CDR3 spans 16 amino acids. CDR3 sequence: CSAEGSGTSGSNVQYF. DNA for the CDR3: TGCAGTGCCGAAGGGAGCGGGACTAGCGGGAGTAACGTTCAGTACTTC.

This clonotype was seen more than once but under ten times. In DNA form, the CDR3 reads TGCAGTGCTAGTCTTCTCGGTGGGGGGTTCCTTCCGGGTGAGCAGTTCTTC. Translated, it gives CSASLLGGGFLPGEQFF. This rearrangement joins TRBV20-1 to TRBJ2-1, with a tentative D call TRBD2 (6 bases). Trimming took 3 bases from V and 9 from J, leaving 27 bases between them. The CDR3 is made up of 17 amino acids. Germline CDR1 DFQATT, CDR2 SNEGSKA (reference sequence).

V gene TRBV19 combines with J gene TRBJ2-7, with 13 bases identical to TRBD2. V lost 10 bases to trimming and J lost 4 bases; unmatched junction nucleotides: 4. Germline CDR1 reads LNHDA; CDR2 reads SQIVND (reference sequence). The length of the CDR3 is 13 residues. The CDR3 reads CATAGLAGYEQYF. The CDR3 DNA reads TGTGCCACCGCGGGACTAGCGGGATACGAGCAGTACTTC.

J is TRBJ2-4 and V is TRBV27, with D maybe TRBD2 (6 bases). V was cut by 4 bases and J by 13 bases, with 17 bases left in between. The CDR3 contains 13 residues. Germline CDR1 and CDR2: MNHEY and SMNVEV (reference sequence). CDR3 sequence (DNA): TGTGCCAGCAGTTATGGTCCCCGGAGGGAGCAGTACTTC. Translating it yields CASSYGPRREQYF.

V is TRBV6-2 or TRBV6-3 and J is TRBJ2-1, with 12 positions matching TRBD2. Germline-derived CDR1 and CDR2 are MNHEY and SVGEGT. This CDR3 has 16 residues. V was clipped by 2 bases and J by 8 bases; unmatched bases: 7. CDR3 coding DNA: TGTGCCAGCAGTTACGAGACTAGCGGGAGTTGGGATGAGCAGTTCTTC. Translation gives CASSYETSGSWDEQFF.

This clonotype appeared a few times. The chain links TRBV7-2 to TRBJ2-3; 10 bases are shared with TRBD1. There are 15 residues in the CDR3. Trimming at V came to 2 bases and at J to 5 bases, leaving 4 bases not matched to a gene. Germline V lookup: CDR1 SGHTA, CDR2 FQGNSA. DNA for the CDR3: TGTGCCAGCAGCTTAACAGGACAGGGGGGAGATACGCAGTATTTT. Protein product: CASSLTGQGGDTQYF.

This clonotype has only a few counts. This chain uses TRBV28 with TRBJ2-3; the D gene is possibly TRBD2 (6 bases). Trimming took 5 bases from V and 4 from J, leaving 13 bases between them. CDR3 size: 14 residues. CDR1 and CDR2 from the germline V gene are MDHEN and SYDVKM. The CDR3 reads CASSGGFGADTQYF. The DNA for the CDR3 is TGTGCCAGCAGTGGGGGGTTTGGCGCAGATACGCAGTATTTT.

A few counts support this clonotype. This sequence joins TRBV5-1 and TRBJ2-7; D is uncertain. Trimming took off 1 base at V and 2 bases at J, with 13 bases between the two ends. From germline, CDR1 is SGHRS and CDR2 YFSETQ. This CDR3 has 15 amino acids. This chain's CDR3 is CASSLSGRTAYEQYF. Written as DNA, the CDR3 is TGCGCCAGCAGCTTGTCTGGCCGGACGGCCTACGAGCAGTACTTC. The full variable domain, in which reference TRBV5-1 and TRBJ2-7 provide the parts outside the CDR3, is KAGVTQTPRYLIKTRGQQVTLSCSPISGHRSVSWYQQTPGQGLQFLFEYFSETQRNKGNFPGRFSGRQFSNSRSEMNVSTLELGDSALYLCASSLSGRTAYEQYFGPGTRLTVT.

This clonotype was seen ten or more times. The J gene is TRBJ1-1, the V gene TRBV15; a weak D match, TRBD1 (6 bases). This CDR3 is 14 amino acids long. Germline V CDR1 and CDR2: LNHNV, YYDKDF (reference sequence). The V gene lost 0 bases and the J gene lost 1 base, with 6 bases spanning the gap. The CDR3 is CATSRDRGNTEAFF. The CDR3 DNA reads TGTGCCACCAGCAGAGACAGGGGGAACACTGAAGCTTTCTTT.

V is TRBV12-3 or TRBV12-4 and J is TRBJ1-4; no clear D. CDR3 length: 13 amino acids. V was trimmed by 8 bases and J by 7 bases, leaving 14 bases between them. CDR3 in amino acids: CASGSGLGEKLFF. The DNA for the CDR3 is TGTGCCAGCGGGTCCGGTCTCGGTGAAAAACTGTTTTTT.

This sequence joins TRBV24-1 and TRBJ2-1, with D maybe TRBD2 (5 bases). V was shortened by 6 bases and J by 8 bases, with 13 bases between the two germline ends. The CDR3 is made up of 13 amino acids. Looked up from germline, CDR1 is KGHDR and CDR2 is SFDVKD. The DNA of the CDR3 is TGTGCCACCAGTCTCCTAGCTTGCTATGAGCAGTTCTTC. This gives the protein CATSLLACYEQFF.

V is TRBV5-1 and J is TRBJ1-1, with a tentative D call TRBD1 (5 bases). The CDR3 contains 14 residues. CDR1 is SGHRS and CDR2 is YFSETQ in the germline V gene. Trimming stripped 3 bases from V and 6 bases from J, with 15 bases between. CDR3: CASSWSQGVPEAFF. CDR3 bases: TGCGCCAGCAGCTGGTCTCAGGGCGTCCCTGAAGCTTTCTTT.

The chain combines TRBV19 with TRBJ1-5; D is perhaps TRBD1 (5 bases). Germline V gives CDR1 LNHDA, CDR2 SQIVND (reference sequence). The CDR3 length is 18 residues. V was trimmed by 7 bases and J by 6 bases, leaving 28 bases between them. CDR3 region: CASTSGGRDYIRVQPQHF. CDR3 DNA sequence: TGTGCCAGTACTTCCGGCGGCAGGGACTATATTAGGGTTCAGCCCCAGCATTTT.

The chain combines TRBV19 with TRBJ2-1, with D possibly being TRBD2 (5 bases). This CDR3 region has 14 residues. From germline, CDR1 is LNHDA and CDR2 SQIVND (reference sequence). The V gene lost 5 bases and the J gene lost 9 bases, with 17 bases spanning the gap. In DNA form, the CDR3 reads TGTGCCAGTAGTCAGGACTTTTGGCAGGTTGAGCAGTTCTTC. Residues: CASSQDFWQVEQFF.

The chain carries TRBV5-1 and TRBJ1-1; the D gene is possibly TRBD1 (5 bases). This CDR3 is built from 14 residues. Per germline, CDR1 SGHRS and CDR2 YFSETQ. V was pared by 4 bases and J by 0 bases, with 10 bases between. For the CDR3, the DNA is TGCGCCAGCAGCGAAGGGACGGTGAACACTGAAGCTTTCTTT. This gives the protein CASSEGTVNTEAFF.

Points on this clonotype: The junction and the germline gene differ at one end; a read error may be behind it. This sequence joins TRBV7-9 and TRBJ2-1; D unresolved. Germline V gene data show CDR1 as SEHNR and CDR2 as FQNEAQ (reference sequence). The CDR3 sequence is 14 residues long. The CDR3 region has the DNA TGTGCCAGCAGCTTGAGCGTATCCTACAATGAGCGGTTCTTC. It codes for CASSLSVSYNERFF.

This clonotype was observed a handful of times. The chain employs TRBV20-1 and TRBJ2-5; D is perhaps TRBD1 (6 bases). Trimming removed 6 bases from V and 3 bases from J, with 14 bases in between. Germline V gene sequence: CDR1 DFQATT, CDR2 SNEGSKA (reference sequence). The CDR3 totals 13 residues. CDR3 sequence reads: CSADGTREETQYF. The DNA for the CDR3 is TGCAGTGCCGATGGGACACGCGAAGAGACCCAGTACTTC.